The T cell receptor (beta chain) under discussion was sequenced for a study of shared clonotypes between healthy human individuals. The CDR3 length is 15 residues. In germline, CDR1 is SGHTA, CDR2 FQGNSA. V was clipped by 0 bases and J by 3 bases, with 12 bases between them. Using immunoSEQ multiplex PCR, the repertoire was profiled, and TCRdb retains in-frame clones only, with some absent. The sample has 2 million to 3 million clones; over 85% are singletons. Sequenced sample: naive CD4+ T cells from PBMCs. Subset reported: CD45RA+ positively selected. This TCR derives from a man younger than 35 in good health. Some clones in this sample may be carry-over from other donors' samples. The rearrangement links TRBV7-2 to TRBJ2-7; D not resolved. The CDR3 coding sequence is TGTGCCAGCAGCTTAGCCTGGGGTCCCGGCTACGAGCAGTACTTC. It is translated as CASSLAWGPGYEQYF.